This T cell receptor (beta chain) was captured by sequencing in a study of breast tumors, draining lymph nodes, adjacent tissues (dated by TCRdb to the mid-2010s). Broadly, across the study: The study compared TCR beta repertoires across tumor, adjacent nontumor tissue and axillary lymph nodes from breast cancer patients. The study aimed to assess the relationships and possible T-cell exchange between tumor, surrounding tissue and draining lymph node repertoires in human breast cancer.

Trimming leaves V shorter by 5 bases and J shorter by 2 bases, with the junction holding 10 bases beyond the gene matches. Counted from cysteine to phenylalanine, this CDR3 has 16 amino acids. Only the CDR3 DNA stays, 48 bases, in frame from base 1. The reads were generated on an Illumina HiSeq 2000. Multiplex PCR amplification was used to generate the TCR beta chain libraries. High-throughput sequencing was used to analyze the amplified TCR beta chain products. In-frame beta chains were kept once TCRdb had trimmed the public reads at Q25 with fastp and called clones with MiXCR. Each entry merges the rows of one CDR3 protein and shows their most common DNA and genes. This sample is represented by under 300,000 distinct CDR3 sequences; roughly a third of them were singletons. The ten largest clones represent over 3.5% of the sample. The paper as a whole reports these results and caveats: Tumor and nontumor tissue repertoires were significantly more similar in luminal-like than in basal-like breast cancer. Tumor T-cell repertoires showed less diversity than lymph node repertoires and more diversity than nontumor tissue repertoires, and tumor T-cell repertoires showed preferential V and J gene usage. A scenario in which most tumor T cells derive from the lymph node and then expand within tumor tissue was judged to be consistent with the data. The study presented the conclusion that tumor T cells originate in lymph nodes as consistent with a hypothesis, not as something directly demonstrated.

Lymph node samples were obtained from the axillary draining lymph nodes of breast cancer patients. This clonotype was picked up a small number of times. What this receptor recognizes is not known. This may be a read error, as it is one base from a much larger clone. The chain is made from TRBV12-3 or TRBV12-4 and TRBJ2-5, and TRBD1 aligns with 8 junction nucleotides. The source material was axillary lymph node tissue. This TCR came from a female donor with breast cancer. Some clones in this sample may be carry-over from other donors' samples. The DNA sequence reads TGTGCCAGCAGTAGCGCCGGGACAGGCCTACAAGAGACCCAGTACTTC. Translated, it reads CASSSAGTGLQETQYF.